This passage covers 2 T cell receptor beta chains from one sample sequenced in a study of graft-versus-host responses after intestinal transplantation (dated by TCRdb to the early 2020s). Libraries were prepared through the immunoSEQ multiplex PCR assay. TCRdb took over this immuneACCESS table, retaining in-frame rearrangements with V and J assigned. Such tables are incomplete; in checked studies, under half of the missing clones stem from an unresolved V gene, and the remainder is unexplained. For this sample the table gives 84,000 or so clones, of which 92% were detected only once. The top ten constitute about 0.3% of the sample. Antigens for these TCRs are unknown. Explained via the paper, the time point label denotes: cells obtained before transplantation from donor or recipient. This specimen consisted of unstimulated CD4+ T cells sorted from spleen or lymph node cells, obtained before intestinal transplant. These receptors all come from a human donor who received an intestinal transplant.

The chain combines TRBV5-6 with TRBJ2-1, with TRBD2 matching 11 bases. In germline, CDR1 is SGHDT, CDR2 YYEEEE. The V and J ends lost 2 bases and 8 bases, in that order; junction bases with no gene match: 3. CDR3 length equals 14 residues. CDR3: CASSLLAGVHEQFF. CDR3 bases: TGTGCCAGCAGCTTACTAGCGGGAGTCCATGAGCAGTTCTTC.

The CDR3 reads CASSIFPGPTGNTIYF. The CDR3 bases are TGTGCCAGCAGCATCTTTCCGGGACCTACTGGAAACACCATATATTTT. The chain combines TRBV7-8 with TRBJ1-3, with a weak D call TRBD1 (5 bases). The CDR3 covers 16 residues. CDR1 and CDR2 (germline): SGHVS, FQNEAQ. V dropped 5 bases and J dropped 2 bases, with 16 bases sitting between them.